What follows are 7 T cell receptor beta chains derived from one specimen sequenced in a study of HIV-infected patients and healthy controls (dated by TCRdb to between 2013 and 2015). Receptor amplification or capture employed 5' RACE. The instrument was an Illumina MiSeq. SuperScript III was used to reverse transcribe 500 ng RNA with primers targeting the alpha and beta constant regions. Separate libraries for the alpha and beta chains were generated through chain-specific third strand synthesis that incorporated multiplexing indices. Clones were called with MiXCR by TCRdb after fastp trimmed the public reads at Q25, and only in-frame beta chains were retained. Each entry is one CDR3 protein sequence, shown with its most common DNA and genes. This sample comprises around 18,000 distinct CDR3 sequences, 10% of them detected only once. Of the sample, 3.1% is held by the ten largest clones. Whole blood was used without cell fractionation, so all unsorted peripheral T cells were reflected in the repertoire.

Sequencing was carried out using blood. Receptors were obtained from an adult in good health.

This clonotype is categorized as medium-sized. This CDR3 reads CASSYVETQYF. The CDR3 nucleotides read TGTGCCAGCAGTTACGTGGAGACCCAGTACTTC. V usage is TRBV6-5 and J usage is TRBJ2-5, with D unresolved. CDR1 is MNHEY and CDR2 is SVGAGI in the germline V gene. There are 11 residues in the CDR3. V dropped 2 bases and J dropped 5 bases, with 3 bases sitting between them.

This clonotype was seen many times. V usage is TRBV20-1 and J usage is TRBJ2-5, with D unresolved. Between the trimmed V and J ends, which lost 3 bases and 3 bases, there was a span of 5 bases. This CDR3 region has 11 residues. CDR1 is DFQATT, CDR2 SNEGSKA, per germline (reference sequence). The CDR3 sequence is CSASPEETQYF. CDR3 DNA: TGCAGTGCTAGCCCTGAAGAGACCCAGTACTTC.

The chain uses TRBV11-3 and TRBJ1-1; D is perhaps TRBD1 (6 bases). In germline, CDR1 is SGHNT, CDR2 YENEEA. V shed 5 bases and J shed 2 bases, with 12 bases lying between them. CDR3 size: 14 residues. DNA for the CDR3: TGTGCCAGCAGCCCCCAGGGGCAAAACACTGAAGCTTTCTTT. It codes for CASSPQGQNTEAFF.

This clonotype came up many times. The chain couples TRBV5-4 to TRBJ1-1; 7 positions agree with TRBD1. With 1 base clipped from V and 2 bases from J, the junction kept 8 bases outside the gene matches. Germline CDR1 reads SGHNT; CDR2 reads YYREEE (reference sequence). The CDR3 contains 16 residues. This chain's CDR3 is CASSLPATGANTEAFF. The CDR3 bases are TGTGCCAGCAGCTTGCCCGCTACAGGGGCAAACACTGAAGCTTTCTTT.

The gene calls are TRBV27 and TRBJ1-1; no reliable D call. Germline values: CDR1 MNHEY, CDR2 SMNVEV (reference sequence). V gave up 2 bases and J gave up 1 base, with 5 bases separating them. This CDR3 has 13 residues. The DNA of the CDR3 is TGTGCCAGCAGTTTAACAGAGAACACTGAAGCTTTCTTT. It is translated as CASSLTENTEAFF.

In nucleotides, the CDR3 is TGTGCCAGCAGTTTTATCGGACAGGGGTCTCCCATTCAGTACTTC. Its protein is CASSFIGQGSPIQYF. The gene calls are TRBV28 and TRBJ2-4; 9 positions match TRBD1. V lost 3 bases to trimming and J lost 9 bases; unmatched junction nucleotides: 9. The germline V gene has CDR1 MDHEN and CDR2 SYDVKM. The CDR3 has 15 amino acids. The whole variable domain, remainder taken from reference TRBV28 and TRBJ2-4, is DVKVTQSSRYLVKRTGEKVFLECVQDMDHENMFWYRQDPGLGLRLIYFSYDVKMKEKGDIPEGYSVSREKKERFSLILESASTNQTSMYLCASSFIGQGSPIQYFGAGTRLSVL.

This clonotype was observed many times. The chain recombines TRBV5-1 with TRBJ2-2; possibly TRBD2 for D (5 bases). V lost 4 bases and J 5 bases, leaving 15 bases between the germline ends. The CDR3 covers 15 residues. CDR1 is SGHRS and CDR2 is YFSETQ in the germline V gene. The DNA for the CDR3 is TGCGCCAGCAGCAAGGGAGTCGTTATAACCGGGGAGCTGTTTTTT. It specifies CASSKGVVITGELFF.